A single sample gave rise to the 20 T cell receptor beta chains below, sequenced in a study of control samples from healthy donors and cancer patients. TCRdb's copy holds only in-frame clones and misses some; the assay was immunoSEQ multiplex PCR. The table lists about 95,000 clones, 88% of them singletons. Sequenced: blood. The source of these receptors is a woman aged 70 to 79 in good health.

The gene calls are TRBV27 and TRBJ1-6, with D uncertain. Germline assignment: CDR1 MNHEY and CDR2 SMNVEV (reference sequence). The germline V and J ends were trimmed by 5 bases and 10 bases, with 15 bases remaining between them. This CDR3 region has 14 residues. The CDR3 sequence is CASSLTDLGSPLHF. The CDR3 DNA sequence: TGTGCCAGCAGTCTGACGGATCTAGGATCACCCCTCCACTTT.

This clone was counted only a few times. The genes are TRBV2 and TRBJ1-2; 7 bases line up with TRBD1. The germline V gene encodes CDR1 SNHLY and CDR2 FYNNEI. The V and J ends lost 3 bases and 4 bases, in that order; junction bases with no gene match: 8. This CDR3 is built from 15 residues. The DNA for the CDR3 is TGTGCCAGCAGTGATTGGGTAGGGGGCCTCTATGGCTACACCTTC. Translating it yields CASSDWVGGLYGYTF.

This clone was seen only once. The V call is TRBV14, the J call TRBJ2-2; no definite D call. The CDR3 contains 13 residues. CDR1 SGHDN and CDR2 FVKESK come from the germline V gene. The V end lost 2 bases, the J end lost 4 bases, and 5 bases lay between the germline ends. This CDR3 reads CASSQIPTGELFF. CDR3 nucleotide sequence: TGTGCCAGCAGCCAAATCCCCACCGGGGAGCTGTTTTTT.

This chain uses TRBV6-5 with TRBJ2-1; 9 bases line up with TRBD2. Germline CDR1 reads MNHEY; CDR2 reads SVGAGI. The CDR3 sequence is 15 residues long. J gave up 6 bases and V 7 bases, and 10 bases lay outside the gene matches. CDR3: CASNSGSGSFNEQFF. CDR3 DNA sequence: TGTGCCAGCAACTCGGGTAGCGGGAGTTTCAATGAGCAGTTCTTC.

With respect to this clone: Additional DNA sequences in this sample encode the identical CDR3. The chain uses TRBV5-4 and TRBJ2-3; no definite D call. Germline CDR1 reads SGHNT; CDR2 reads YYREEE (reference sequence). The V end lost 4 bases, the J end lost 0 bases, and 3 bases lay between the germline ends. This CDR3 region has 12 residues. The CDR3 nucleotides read TGTGCCAGCAGCCTAAGCACAGATACGCAGTATTTT. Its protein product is CASSLSTDTQYF.

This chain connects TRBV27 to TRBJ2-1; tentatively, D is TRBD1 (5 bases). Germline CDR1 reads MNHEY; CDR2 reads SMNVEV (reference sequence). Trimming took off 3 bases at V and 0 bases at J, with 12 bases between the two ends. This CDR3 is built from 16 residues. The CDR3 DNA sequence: TGTGCCAGCAGTTTGGGGCAGTTGAGCTCCTACAATGAGCAGTTCTTC. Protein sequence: CASSLGQLSSYNEQFF.

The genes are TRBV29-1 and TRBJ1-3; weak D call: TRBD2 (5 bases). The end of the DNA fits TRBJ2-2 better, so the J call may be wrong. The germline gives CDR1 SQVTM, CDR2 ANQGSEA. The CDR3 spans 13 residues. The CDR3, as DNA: TGCAGCGTTGTGACGGGAAGGACCGGGGAGCTGTTTTTT. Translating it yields CSVVTGRTGELFF.

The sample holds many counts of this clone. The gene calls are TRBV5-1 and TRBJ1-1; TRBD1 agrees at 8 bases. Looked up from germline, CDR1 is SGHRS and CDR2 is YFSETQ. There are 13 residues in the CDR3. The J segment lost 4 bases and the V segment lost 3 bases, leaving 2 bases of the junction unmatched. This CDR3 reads CASSSTGVTEAFF. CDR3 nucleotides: TGCGCCAGCAGCTCGACAGGGGTCACTGAAGCTTTCTTT.

The CDR3 nucleotides read TGTGCCAGCAGGGTGGGAGGAGGACGAGCTTTCTTT. It encodes CASRVGGGRAFF. The chain recombines TRBV12-3 or TRBV12-4 with TRBJ1-1; D ambiguous. The CDR3 totals 12 residues. The V end lost 6 bases, the J end lost 10 bases, and 15 bases lay between the germline ends.

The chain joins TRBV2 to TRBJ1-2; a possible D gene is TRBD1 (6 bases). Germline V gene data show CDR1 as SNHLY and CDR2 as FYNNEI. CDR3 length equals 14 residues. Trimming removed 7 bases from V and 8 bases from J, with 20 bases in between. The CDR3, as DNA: TGTGCCAGCACCACCCCCCGGGGGGCCCGGGGCTACACCTTC. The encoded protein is CASTTPRGARGYTF.

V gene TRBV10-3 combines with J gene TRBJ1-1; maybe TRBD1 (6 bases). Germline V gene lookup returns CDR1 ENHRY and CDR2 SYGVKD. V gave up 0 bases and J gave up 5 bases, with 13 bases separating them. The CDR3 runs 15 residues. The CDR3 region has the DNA TGTGCCATCAGTGAGTCGGGGGGCGCTGGTACTGAAGCTTTCTTT. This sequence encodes CAISESGGAGTEAFF.

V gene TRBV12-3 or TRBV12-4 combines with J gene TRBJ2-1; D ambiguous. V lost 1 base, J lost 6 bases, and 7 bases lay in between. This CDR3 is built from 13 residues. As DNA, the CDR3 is TGTGCCAGCAGTTTAGGAAGGTCCAATGAGCAGTTCTTC. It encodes CASSLGRSNEQFF.

DNA of the CDR3: TGCGCCAGCAGTGAGTCGTCGGGGGCAGATACGCAGTATTTT. This gives the protein CASSESSGADTQYF. The gene calls are TRBV10-1 and TRBJ2-3; tentative D call: TRBD2 (6 bases). The ends were cut back, 0 bases at V and 4 bases at J, with 8 bases in the middle. This CDR3 comprises 14 residues. From germline, CDR1 is WNHNN and CDR2 SYGVQD (reference sequence).

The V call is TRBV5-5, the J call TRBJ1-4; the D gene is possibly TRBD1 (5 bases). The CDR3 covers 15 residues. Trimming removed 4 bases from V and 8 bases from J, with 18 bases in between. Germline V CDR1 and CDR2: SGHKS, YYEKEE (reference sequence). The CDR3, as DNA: TGTGCCAGCAGCCCGACAGCTCGGCCAGGGGAAAAACTGTTTTTT. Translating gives CASSPTARPGEKLFF.

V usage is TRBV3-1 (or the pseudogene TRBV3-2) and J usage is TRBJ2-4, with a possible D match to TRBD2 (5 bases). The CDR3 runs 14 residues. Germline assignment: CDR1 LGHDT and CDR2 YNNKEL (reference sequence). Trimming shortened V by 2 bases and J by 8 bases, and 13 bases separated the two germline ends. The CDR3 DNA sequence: TGTGCCAGCAGCCAATTTGCGGACGGGGACATTCAGTACTTC. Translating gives CASSQFADGDIQYF.

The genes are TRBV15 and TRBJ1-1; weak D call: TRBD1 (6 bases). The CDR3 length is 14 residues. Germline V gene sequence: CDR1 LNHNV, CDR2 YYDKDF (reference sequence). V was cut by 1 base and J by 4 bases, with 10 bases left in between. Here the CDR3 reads CATSRGGGATEAFF. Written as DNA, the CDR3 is TGTGCCACCAGCAGAGGTGGGGGGGCCACTGAAGCTTTCTTT. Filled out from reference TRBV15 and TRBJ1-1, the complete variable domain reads DAMVIQNPRYQVTQFGKPVTLSCSQTLNHNVMYWYQQKSSQAPKLLFHYYDKDFNNEADTPDNFQSRRPNTSFCFLDIRSPGLGDTAMYLCATSRGGGATEAFFGQGTRLTVV.

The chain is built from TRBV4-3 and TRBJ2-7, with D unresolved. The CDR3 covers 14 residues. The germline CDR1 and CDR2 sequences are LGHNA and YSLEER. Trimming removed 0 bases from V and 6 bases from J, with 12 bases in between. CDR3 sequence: CASSQEWSASEQYF. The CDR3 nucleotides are TGCGCCAGCAGCCAAGAGTGGTCTGCCTCCGAGCAGTACTTC.

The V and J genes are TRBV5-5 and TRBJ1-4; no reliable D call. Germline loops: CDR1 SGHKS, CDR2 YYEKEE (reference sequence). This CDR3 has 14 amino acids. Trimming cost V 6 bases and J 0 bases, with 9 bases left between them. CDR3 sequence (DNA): TGTGCCAGCAAGGAGGTTGCAACTAATGAAAAACTGTTTTTT. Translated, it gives CASKEVATNEKLFF.

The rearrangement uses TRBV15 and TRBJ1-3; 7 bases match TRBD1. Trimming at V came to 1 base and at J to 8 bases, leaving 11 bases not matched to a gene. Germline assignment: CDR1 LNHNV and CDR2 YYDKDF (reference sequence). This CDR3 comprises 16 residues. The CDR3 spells CATSRGVRQGIDTIYF. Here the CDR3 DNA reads TGTGCCACCAGCAGAGGGGTTAGACAGGGTATTGACACCATATATTTT. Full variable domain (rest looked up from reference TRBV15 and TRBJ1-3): DAMVIQNPRYQVTQFGKPVTLSCSQTLNHNVMYWYQQKSSQAPKLLFHYYDKDFNNEADTPDNFQSRRPNTSFCFLDIRSPGLGDTAMYLCATSRGVRQGIDTIYFGEGSWLTVV.

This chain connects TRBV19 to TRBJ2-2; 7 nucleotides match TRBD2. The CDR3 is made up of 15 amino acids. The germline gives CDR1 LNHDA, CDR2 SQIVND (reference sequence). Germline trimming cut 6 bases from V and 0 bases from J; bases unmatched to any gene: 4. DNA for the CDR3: TGTGCCAGTAGAACGGGGGGATCGAACACCGGGGAGCTGTTTTTT. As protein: CASRTGGSNTGELFF. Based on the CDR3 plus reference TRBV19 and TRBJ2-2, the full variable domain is DGGITQSPKYLFRKEGQNVTLSCEQNLNHDAMYWYRQDPGQGLRLIYYSQIVNDFQKGDIAEGYSVSREKKESFPLTVTSAQKNPTAFYLCASRTGGSNTGELFFGEGSRLTVL.